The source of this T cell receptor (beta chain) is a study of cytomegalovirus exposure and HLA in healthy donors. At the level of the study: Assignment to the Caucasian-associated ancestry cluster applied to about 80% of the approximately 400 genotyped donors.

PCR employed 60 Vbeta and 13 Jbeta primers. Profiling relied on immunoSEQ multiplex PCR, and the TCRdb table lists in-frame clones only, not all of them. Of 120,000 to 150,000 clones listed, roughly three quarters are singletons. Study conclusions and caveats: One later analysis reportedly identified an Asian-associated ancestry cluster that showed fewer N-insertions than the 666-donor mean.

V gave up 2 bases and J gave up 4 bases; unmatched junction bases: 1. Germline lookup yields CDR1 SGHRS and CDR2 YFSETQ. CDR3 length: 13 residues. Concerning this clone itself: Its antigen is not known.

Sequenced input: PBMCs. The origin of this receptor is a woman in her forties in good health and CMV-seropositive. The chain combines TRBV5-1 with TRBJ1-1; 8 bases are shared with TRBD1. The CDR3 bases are TGCGCCAGCAGCTTTACAGGGGGCACTGAAGCTTTCTTT. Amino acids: CASSFTGGTEAFF.